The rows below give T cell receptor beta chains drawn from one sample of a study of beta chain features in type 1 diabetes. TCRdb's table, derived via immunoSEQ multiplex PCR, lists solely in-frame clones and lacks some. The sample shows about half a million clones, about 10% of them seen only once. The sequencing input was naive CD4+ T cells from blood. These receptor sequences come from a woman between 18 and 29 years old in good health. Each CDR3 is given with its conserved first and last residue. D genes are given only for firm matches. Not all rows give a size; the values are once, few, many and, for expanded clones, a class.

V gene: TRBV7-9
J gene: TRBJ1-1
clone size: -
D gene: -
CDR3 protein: CASSLYGTEAFF
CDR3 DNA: TGTGCCAGCAGCTTGTACGGCACTGAAGCTTTCTTT

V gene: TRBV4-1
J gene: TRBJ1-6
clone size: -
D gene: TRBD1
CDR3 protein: CASSRGTGGAGDSPLHF
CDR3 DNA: TGCGCCAGCAGCCGAGGGACAGGGGGAGCGGGTGATTCACCCCTCCACTTT

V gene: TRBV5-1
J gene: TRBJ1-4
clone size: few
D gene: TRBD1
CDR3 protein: CASSPGTADEKLFF
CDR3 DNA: TGCGCCAGCAGCCCCGGGACAGCTGATGAAAAACTGTTTTTT

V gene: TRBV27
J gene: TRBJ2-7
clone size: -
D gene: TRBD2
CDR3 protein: CASSRWDYLSHYEQYF
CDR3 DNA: TGTGCCAGCAGTCGATGGGACTACCTCTCCCACTACGAGCAGTACTTC

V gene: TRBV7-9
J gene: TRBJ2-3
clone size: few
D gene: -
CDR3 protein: CASSLTFGTDTQYF
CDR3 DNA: TGTGCCAGCAGCCTTACCTTCGGCACAGATACGCAGTATTTT

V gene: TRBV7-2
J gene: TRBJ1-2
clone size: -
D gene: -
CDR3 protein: CASSLDEIRASSYGYTF
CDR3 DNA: TGTGCCAGCAGCTTAGATGAAATAAGGGCTTCTTCCTATGGCTACACCTTC

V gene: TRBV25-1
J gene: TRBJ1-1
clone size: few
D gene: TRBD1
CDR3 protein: CASSATGGYAFF
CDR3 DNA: TGTGCCAGCAGTGCGACAGGGGGCTACGCTTTCTTT

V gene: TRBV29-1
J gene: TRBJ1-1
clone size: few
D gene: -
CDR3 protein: CSVGQDLNTEAFF
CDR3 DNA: TGCAGCGTCGGACAAGACCTGAACACTGAAGCTTTCTTT

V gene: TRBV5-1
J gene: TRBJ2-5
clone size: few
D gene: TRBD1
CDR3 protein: CASSRRPGQEETQYF
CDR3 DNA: TGCGCCAGCAGTCGTAGGCCGGGACAGGAAGAGACCCAGTACTTC

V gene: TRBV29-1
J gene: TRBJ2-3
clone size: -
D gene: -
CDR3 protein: CSVEDRASVGSQYF
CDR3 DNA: TGCAGCGTTGAAGATCGGGCCTCGGTCGGGTCGCAGTATTTT

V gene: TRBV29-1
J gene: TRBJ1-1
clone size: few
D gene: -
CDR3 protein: CGSLRGAAEAFF
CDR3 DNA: TGCGGATCGTTGCGGGGGGCCGCTGAAGCTTTCTTT

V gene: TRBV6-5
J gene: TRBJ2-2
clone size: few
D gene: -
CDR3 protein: CASSYSGSWNTGELFF
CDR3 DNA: TGTGCCAGCAGTTACTCAGGGTCATGGAACACCGGGGAGCTGTTTTTT

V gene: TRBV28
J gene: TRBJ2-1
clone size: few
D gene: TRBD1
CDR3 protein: CASRPHGQGYNEQFF
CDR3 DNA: TGTGCCAGCCGGCCACATGGACAGGGGTACAATGAGCAGTTCTTC

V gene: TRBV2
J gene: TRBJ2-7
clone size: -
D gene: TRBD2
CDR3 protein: CASRPVREVPEQYF
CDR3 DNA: TGTGCCAGCAGGCCGGTCCGGGAGGTCCCCGAGCAGTACTTC

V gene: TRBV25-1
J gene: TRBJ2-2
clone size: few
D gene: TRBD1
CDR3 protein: CASSYRGTGELFF
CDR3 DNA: TGTGCCAGCAGCTACAGGGGCACCGGGGAGCTGTTTTTT

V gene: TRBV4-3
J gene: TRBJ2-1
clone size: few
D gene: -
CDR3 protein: CASSQEGGGYNEQFF
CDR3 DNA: TGCGCCAGCAGCCAAGAAGGTGGAGGGTACAATGAGCAGTTCTTC

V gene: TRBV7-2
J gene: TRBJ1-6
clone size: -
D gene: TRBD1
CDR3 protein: CASSVGTDNSPLHF
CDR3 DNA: TGTGCCAGCAGCGTAGGGACAGATAATTCACCCCTCCACTTT

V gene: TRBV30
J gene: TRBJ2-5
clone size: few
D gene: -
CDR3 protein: CAWTTAETQYF
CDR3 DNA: TGTGCCTGGACCACGGCGGAGACCCAGTACTTC

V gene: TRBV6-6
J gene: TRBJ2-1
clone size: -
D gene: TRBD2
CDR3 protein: CASAQLAGSYNEQFF
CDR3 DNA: TGTGCCAGCGCCCAACTAGCGGGGTCCTACAATGAGCAGTTCTTC

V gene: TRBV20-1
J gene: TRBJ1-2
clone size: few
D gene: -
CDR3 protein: CSAGDYGGYTF
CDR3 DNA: TGCAGTGCTGGTGATTATGGAGGCTACACCTTC

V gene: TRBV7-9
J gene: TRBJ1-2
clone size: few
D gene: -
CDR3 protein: CASSLATAWIEGYTF
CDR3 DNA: TGTGCCAGCAGCTTAGCCACAGCCTGGATCGAGGGCTACACCTTC

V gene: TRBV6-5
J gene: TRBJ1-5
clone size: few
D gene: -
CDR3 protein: CASSQRTGSNQPQHF
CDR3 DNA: TGTGCCAGCAGTCAACGGACTGGTAGCAATCAGCCCCAGCATTTT

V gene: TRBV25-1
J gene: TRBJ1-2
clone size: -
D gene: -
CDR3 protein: CASSGWPEGTNYGYTF
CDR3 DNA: TGTGCCAGCAGTGGGTGGCCGGAGGGAACTAACTATGGCTACACCTTC

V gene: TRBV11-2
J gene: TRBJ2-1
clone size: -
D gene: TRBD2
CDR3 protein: CASSLAGLETYNEQFF
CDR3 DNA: TGTGCCAGCAGCTTAGCGGGACTAGAGACTTACAATGAGCAGTTCTTC

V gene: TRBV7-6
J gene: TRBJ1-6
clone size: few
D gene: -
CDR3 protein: CASSTRQSSPLHF
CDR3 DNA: TGTGCCAGCAGCACTCGACAGAGTTCACCCCTCCACTTT